The sequence of this T cell receptor (beta chain) was determined in a study of T cell responses to AZD1222 COVID-19 vaccine. Study background: The study pooled second doses at about 4 or about 12 weeks.

On this clone itself: What it binds is not known.

Only in-frame clones appear in the TCRdb table, and some are missing; sequencing was by immunoSEQ multiplex PCR. This table holds roughly 130,000 clones, about nine tenths found once. The CDR3 contains 15 residues. Unmatched junction bases numbered 4, after V lost 4 bases and J lost 3 bases. Germline V gene sequence: CDR1 MDHEN, CDR2 SYDVKM. Findings and caveats of the study: Increases in Spike-specific TCR breadth and depth were seen after two AZD1222 doses. Baseline serostatus was positive in only a handful of AZD1222 recipients. All repertoire sampling was performed exclusively after the peak T cell response.

The chain couples TRBV28 to TRBJ2-2; TRBD1 matches 8 bases. This material consisted of peripheral blood, taken on day 0 of AZD1222 vaccination. The TCR originated in an adult in good health. The CDR3 nucleotides read TGTGCCAGCAGTTCAGGGGGCGCGGACACCGGGGAGCTGTTTTTT. Protein sequence: CASSSGGADTGELFF.